This paragraph covers one T cell receptor (beta chain) sequence. The CDR3 is made up of 15 amino acids. Germline-derived CDR1 and CDR2 are MDHEN and SYDVKM. Trimming at V came to 6 bases and at J to 4 bases, leaving 10 bases not matched to a gene. The sample originates from a study of T cell repertoires in cytomegalovirus infection. Study as a whole: CMV infection together with matching HLA type was indicated by public TCR beta signatures.

A single record per CDR3 protein comes from TCRdb applying MiXCR to the reads. The data hold more than 150,000 distinct CDR3 sequences, with approximately 19% observed a single time. Sequenced material: PBMCs. This chain links TRBV28 with TRBJ2-3; 7 bases agree with TRBD1. This receptor was identified in a human donor in good health (CMV status not recorded). Some clones in this sample may be carry-over from other donors' samples. Written as DNA, the CDR3 is TGTGCCAGCAGGCCTGACAGGGTCCCGCCAGATACGCAGTATTTT. This translates into CASRPDRVPPDTQYF.